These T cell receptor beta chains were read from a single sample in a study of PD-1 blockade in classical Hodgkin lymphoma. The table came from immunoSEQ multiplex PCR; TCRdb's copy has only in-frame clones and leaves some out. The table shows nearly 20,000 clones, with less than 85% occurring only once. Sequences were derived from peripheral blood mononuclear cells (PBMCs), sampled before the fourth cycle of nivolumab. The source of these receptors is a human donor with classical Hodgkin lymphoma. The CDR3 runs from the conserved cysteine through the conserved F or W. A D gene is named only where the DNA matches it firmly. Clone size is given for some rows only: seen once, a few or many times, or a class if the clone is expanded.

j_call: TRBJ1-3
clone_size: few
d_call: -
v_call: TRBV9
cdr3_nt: TGTGCCAGCAGCGTGAGGAACTCTGGAAACACCATATATTTT
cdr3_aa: CASSVRNSGNTIYF

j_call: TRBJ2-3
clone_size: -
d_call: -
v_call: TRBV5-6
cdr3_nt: TGTGCCAGCAGCCCGGAACTAGTGAGCACAGATACGCAGTATTTT
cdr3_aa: CASSPELVSTDTQYF

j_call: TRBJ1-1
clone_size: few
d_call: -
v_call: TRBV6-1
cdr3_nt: TGTGCCAGTGCCGGGAGCGAGCTTGAAGCTTTCTTT
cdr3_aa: CASAGSELEAFF

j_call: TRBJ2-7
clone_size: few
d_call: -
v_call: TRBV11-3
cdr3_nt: TGTGCCAGCAGCTTAGATCTTGGAGGGCTATCCAGCTCCTACGAGCAGTACTTC
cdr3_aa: CASSLDLGGLSSSYEQYF

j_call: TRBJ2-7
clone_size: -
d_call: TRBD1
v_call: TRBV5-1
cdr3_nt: TGCGCCAGCAGGCAGACAGGGTTCGAGCAGTACTTC
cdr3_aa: CASRQTGFEQYF

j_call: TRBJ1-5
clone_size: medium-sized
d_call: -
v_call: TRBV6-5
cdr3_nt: TGTGCCAGCAGTTCCCAGGGCTATAGCAATCAGCCCCAGCATTTT
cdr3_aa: CASSSQGYSNQPQHF

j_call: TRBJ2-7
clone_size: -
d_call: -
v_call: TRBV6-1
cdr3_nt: TGTGCCAGCAGTGAAGCGTGGGGGGGGGACAGCTCCTACGAGCAGTACTTC
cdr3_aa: CASSEAWGGDSSYEQYF

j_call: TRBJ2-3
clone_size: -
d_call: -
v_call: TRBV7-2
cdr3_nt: TGTGCCAGCAGCCAAAGAACAGGACCCGATACGCAGTATTTT
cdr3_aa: CASSQRTGPDTQYF

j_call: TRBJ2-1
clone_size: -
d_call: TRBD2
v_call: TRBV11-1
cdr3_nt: TGTGCCAGCAGCTTACGTGGTTCTAGCGGGAATAATGAGCAGTTCTTC
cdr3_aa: CASSLRGSSGNNEQFF

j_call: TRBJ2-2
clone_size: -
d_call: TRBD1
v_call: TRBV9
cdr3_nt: TGTGCCAGCAGCGTAATACAGGGGGGATACACCGGGGAGCTGTTTTTT
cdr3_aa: CASSVIQGGYTGELFF

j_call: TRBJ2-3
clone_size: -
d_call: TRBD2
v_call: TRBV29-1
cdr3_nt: TGCAGCGTTGACCTACTAGCGGGAGAGGAAGATACGCAGTATTTT
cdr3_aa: CSVDLLAGEEDTQYF

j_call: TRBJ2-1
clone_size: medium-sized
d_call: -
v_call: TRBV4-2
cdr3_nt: TGTGCCAGCAGCCAAGAGCACAGCTCCTACAATGAGCAGTTCTTC
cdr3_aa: CASSQEHSSYNEQFF

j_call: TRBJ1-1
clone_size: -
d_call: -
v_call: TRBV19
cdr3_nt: TGTGCCAGTAGTATAGATCCCCGGCCGACGAACACTGAAGCTTTCTTT
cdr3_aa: CASSIDPRPTNTEAFF

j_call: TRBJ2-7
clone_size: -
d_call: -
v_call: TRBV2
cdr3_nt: TGTGCCAGCAGTGTGGGATCCCACTCCTACGAGCAGTACTTC
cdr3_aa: CASSVGSHSYEQYF

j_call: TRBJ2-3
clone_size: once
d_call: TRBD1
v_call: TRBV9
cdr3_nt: TGTGCCAGCAGCCTTAATGGGGACAGGGGGACAGATACGCAGTATTTT
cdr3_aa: CASSLNGDRGTDTQYF

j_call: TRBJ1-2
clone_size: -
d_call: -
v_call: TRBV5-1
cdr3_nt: TGCGCCAGCAGCAGCCAAGCGACCAGTGACGTTTATGGCTACACCTTC
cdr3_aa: CASSSQATSDVYGYTF

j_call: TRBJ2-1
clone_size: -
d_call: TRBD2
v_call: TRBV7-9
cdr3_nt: TGTGCCAGCAGCCCCATTAGCGGGAGCTCCTACAATGAGCAGTTCTTC
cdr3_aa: CASSPISGSSYNEQFF

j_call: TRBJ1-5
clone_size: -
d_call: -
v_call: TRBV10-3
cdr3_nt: TGTGCCATCAGTGAGTCGGCAGATAGCAATCAGCCCCAGCATTTT
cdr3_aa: CAISESADSNQPQHF

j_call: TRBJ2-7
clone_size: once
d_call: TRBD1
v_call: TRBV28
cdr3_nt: TGTGCCAGCATCACCGGGACAGCGAACTACGAGCAGTACTTC
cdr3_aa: CASITGTANYEQYF

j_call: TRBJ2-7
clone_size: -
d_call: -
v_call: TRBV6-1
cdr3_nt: TGTGCCAGCAGCTCTGTAGGCCCCAGCTACGAGCAGTACTTC
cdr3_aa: CASSSVGPSYEQYF

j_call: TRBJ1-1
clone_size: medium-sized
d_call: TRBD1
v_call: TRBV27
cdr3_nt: TGTGCCAGCAGTCACCTAGGACAGGATGACACTGAAGCTTTCTTT
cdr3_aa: CASSHLGQDDTEAFF

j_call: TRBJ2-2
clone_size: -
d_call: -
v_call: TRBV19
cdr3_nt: TGTGCCAGTAGTAAAAACCAATACAGGGACTCTTCCGGGGAGCTGTTTTTT
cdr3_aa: CASSKNQYRDSSGELFF

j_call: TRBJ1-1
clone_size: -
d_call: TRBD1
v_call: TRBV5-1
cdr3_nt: TGCGCCAGCAGCTTGAGGACAGGGGCCTCCACGGGGGAAGCTTTCTTT
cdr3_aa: CASSLRTGASTGEAFF

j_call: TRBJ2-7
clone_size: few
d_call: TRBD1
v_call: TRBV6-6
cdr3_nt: TGTGCCAGCAGTTCCGGGACAGGGACCTACGAGCAGTACTTC
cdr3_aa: CASSSGTGTYEQYF

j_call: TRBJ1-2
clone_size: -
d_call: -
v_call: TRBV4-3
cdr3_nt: TGCGCCAGCAGCCTAAACGATGGCTACACCTTC
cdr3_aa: CASSLNDGYTF

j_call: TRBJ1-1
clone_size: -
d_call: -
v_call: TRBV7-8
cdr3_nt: TGTGCCAGCAGCTTAGTACCCGACGGGGTGAACACTGAAGCTTTCTTT
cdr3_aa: CASSLVPDGVNTEAFF

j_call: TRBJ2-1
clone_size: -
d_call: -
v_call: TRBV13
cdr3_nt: TGTGCCAGCAGCTTAGGTGGCAGTGCGTTCTTC
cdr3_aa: CASSLGGSAFF

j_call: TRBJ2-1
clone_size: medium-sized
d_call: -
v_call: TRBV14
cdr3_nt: TGTGCCAGCAGCCAAGAATGGGGCTCCTACAATGAGCAGTTCTTC
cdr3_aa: CASSQEWGSYNEQFF

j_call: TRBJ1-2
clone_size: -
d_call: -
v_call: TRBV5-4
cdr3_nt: TGTGCCAGCAGCCGACGGACATCAGTGCTAGGCTACACCTTC
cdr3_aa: CASSRRTSVLGYTF

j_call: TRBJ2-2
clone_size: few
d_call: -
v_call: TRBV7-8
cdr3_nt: TGTGCCAGCAGCTTAATAGGCGGCACCGGGGAGCTGTTTTTT
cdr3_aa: CASSLIGGTGELFF

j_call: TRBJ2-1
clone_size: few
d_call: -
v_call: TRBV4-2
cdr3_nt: TGTGCCAGCAGCCAAGAACCGCTCGTGAGAGGCTCCTACAATGAGCAGTTCTTC
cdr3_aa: CASSQEPLVRGSYNEQFF

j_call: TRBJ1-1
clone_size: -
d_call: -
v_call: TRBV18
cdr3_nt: TGTGCCAGCTGCGTTGTCGGGTCAGAAGCTTTCTTT
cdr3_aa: CASCVVGSEAFF

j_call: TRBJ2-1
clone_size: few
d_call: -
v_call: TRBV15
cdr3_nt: TGTGCCACCAGCAGAGATATGGGAGTTGAGCAGTTCTTC
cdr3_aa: CATSRDMGVEQFF

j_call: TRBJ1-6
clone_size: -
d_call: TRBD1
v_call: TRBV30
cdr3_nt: TGTGCCTGGAGCGCCGGGACAGCAAATTCACCCCTCCACTTT
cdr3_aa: CAWSAGTANSPLHF

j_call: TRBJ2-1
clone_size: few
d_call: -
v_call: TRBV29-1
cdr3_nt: TGCAGCGGGTGGGGTTGGGGCTATAATACAATGAAGCAGTTCTTC
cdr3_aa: CSGWGWGYNTMKQFF

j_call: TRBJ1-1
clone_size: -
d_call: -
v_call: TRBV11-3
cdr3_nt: TGTGCCAGCAGCTTATTCGGGACCATGAACACTGAAGCTTTCTTT
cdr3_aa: CASSLFGTMNTEAFF

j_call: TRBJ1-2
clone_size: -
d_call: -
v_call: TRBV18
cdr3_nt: TGTGCCAGCTCACCCCAGGTTAAGGATGGCTACACCTTC
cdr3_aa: CASSPQVKDGYTF

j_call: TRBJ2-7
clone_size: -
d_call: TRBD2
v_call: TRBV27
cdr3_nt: TGTGCCAGCACTCCCTTCGGACTAGTGGGAATCAACGAGCAGTACTTC
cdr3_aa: CASTPFGLVGINEQYF